This entry lists 15 T cell receptor beta chains sequenced from one sample in a study of brain T cells in children with intractable seizures. The time point denotes: blood from clinic visit 5 months post-surgery; TSC patient then seizure free. Some clones are missing from TCRdb's copy, which holds only in-frame ones; the method was immunoSEQ multiplex PCR. In the table there are about 340,000 clones, about 93% of which are singletons. The material sequenced was peripheral blood, taken more than 4 months after surgery. The source is a boy in the first two years of life with tuberous sclerosis and intractable seizures.

This chain links TRBV14 with TRBJ1-4, with 7 bases aligning to TRBD1. The germline V gene encodes CDR1 SGHDN and CDR2 FVKESK. The CDR3 totals 15 residues. J lost 4 bases, V lost 5 bases, and 7 bases had no gene match. The CDR3 spells CASSEGDSFNEKLFF. CDR3 DNA sequence: TGTGCCAGCAGCGAAGGGGACAGCTTTAATGAAAAACTGTTTTTT. The whole variable domain, filled in from reference TRBV14 and TRBJ1-4, reads EAGVTQFPSHSVIEKGQTVTLRCDPISGHDNLYWYRRVMGKEIKFLLHFVKESKQDESGMPNNRFLAERTGGTYSTLKVQPAELEDSGVYFCASSEGDSFNEKLFFGSGTQLSVL.

The chain uses TRBV11-2 and TRBJ2-2; D not certain. The germline V gene has CDR1 SGHAT and CDR2 FQNNGV. V was shortened by 1 base and J by 2 bases, with 8 bases between the two germline ends. This CDR3 contains 15 residues. Written as DNA, the CDR3 is TGTGCCAGCAGCTTAGGGTACTCAAACACCGGGGAGCTGTTTTTT. Amino acid sequence: CASSLGYSNTGELFF.

The chain joins TRBV9 to TRBJ2-5; 9 bases are shared with TRBD2. The germline gives CDR1 SGDLS, CDR2 YYNGEE. This CDR3 spans 15 amino acids. Losses at the gene ends were 3 bases for V and 3 bases for J; bases not matched to a gene: 6. CDR3 protein: CASSGGTSLKETQYF. CDR3 nucleotides: TGTGCCAGCAGCGGAGGGACTAGCCTTAAAGAGACCCAGTACTTC.

The chain employs TRBV3-1 (or the pseudogene TRBV3-2) and TRBJ1-4, with a possible D match to TRBD1 (5 bases). V lost 1 base and J lost 7, with 19 bases in between. The CDR3 has 17 residues. Germline lookup yields CDR1 LGHDT and CDR2 YNNKEL (reference sequence). CDR3: CASSQAGESPGSEKLFF. The CDR3 region has the DNA TGTGCCAGCAGCCAAGCGGGGGAGAGCCCTGGATCTGAAAAACTGTTTTTT.

The V call is TRBV5-5, the J call TRBJ1-6, with D possibly being TRBD1 (6 bases). Trimming pared 2 bases from V and 8 bases from J, leaving 14 bases between. Germline CDR1 reads SGHKS; CDR2 reads YYEKEE (reference sequence). This CDR3 is 15 amino acids long. CDR3 sequence (DNA): TGTGCCAGCAGCTTCTCCGGGACAAGCTATTCACCCCTCCACTTT. Amino acids: CASSFSGTSYSPLHF.

The gene calls are TRBV24-1 and TRBJ2-3; 9 bases agree with TRBD1. V dropped 3 bases and J dropped 1; count of bases not matched to a gene: 1. Germline lookup yields CDR1 KGHDR and CDR2 SFDVKD. The CDR3 contains 15 residues. The CDR3 protein is CATSDRTGGTDTQYF. The CDR3 nucleotides are TGTGCCACCAGTGATCGGACAGGGGGCACAGATACGCAGTATTTT.

The rearrangement joins TRBV30 to TRBJ1-2; 7 nucleotides line up with TRBD1. V lost 2 bases to trimming and J lost 0 bases; unmatched junction nucleotides: 6. The CDR3 spans 15 residues. Germline V gene lookup returns CDR1 GTSNPN and CDR2 SVGIG (reference sequence). CDR3 sequence reads: CAWSWLGGSNYGYTF. DNA for the CDR3: TGTGCCTGGAGTTGGTTAGGGGGCTCTAACTATGGCTACACCTTC.

The chain combines TRBV4-1 with TRBJ2-3; 8 bases agree with TRBD2. V trimming: 4 bases; J trimming: 2 bases; junction bases outside the gene matches: 14. Germline V gives CDR1 MGHRA, CDR2 YSYEKL. The CDR3 has 18 residues. The CDR3 protein is CASSLRAGGLGATDTQYF. The CDR3 coding sequence is TGCGCCAGCAGCCTCCGGGCGGGAGGTTTAGGGGCCACAGATACGCAGTATTTT.

This chain connects TRBV30 to TRBJ1-2, with a weak D call TRBD1 (6 bases). CDR3 size: 15 residues. CDR1 and CDR2 from the germline V gene are GTSNPN and SVGIG (reference sequence). The V end lost 0 bases, the J end lost 3 bases, and 14 bases lay between the germline ends. CDR3 DNA sequence: TGTGCCTGGAGTGTCATCCCCAGGGGCGACTATGGCTACACCTTC. Translated: CAWSVIPRGDYGYTF.

The table lists this clone with a few counts. The genes are TRBV5-5 and TRBJ1-3; D remains ambiguous. V was clipped by 4 bases and J by 4 bases, with 9 bases between them. The CDR3 contains 13 residues. The V gene's germline CDR1 is SGHKS and CDR2 YYEKEE (reference sequence). CDR3 protein: CASSLLAGNTIYF. The CDR3 DNA reads TGTGCCAGCAGCCTTCTCGCAGGAAACACCATATATTTT.

This clone was detected only once. The chain's CDR3 is CASSQEATYYGYTF. The DNA of the CDR3 is TGCGCCAGCAGCCAAGAAGCGACGTACTATGGCTACACCTTC. The rearrangement links TRBV4-1 to TRBJ1-2; D remains ambiguous. The CDR3 length is 14 residues. V was pared by 0 bases and J by 3 bases, with 8 bases between. From germline, CDR1 is MGHRA and CDR2 YSYEKL.

This clone was observed a handful of times. This chain connects TRBV7-9 to TRBJ1-1; D uncertain. V was clipped by 8 bases and J by 0 bases, with 7 bases between them. The V gene's germline CDR1 is SEHNR and CDR2 FQNEAQ (reference sequence). The CDR3 sequence is 12 residues long. This CDR3 is CASEHLNTEAFF. As DNA, the CDR3 is TGTGCCAGCGAACATTTGAACACTGAAGCTTTCTTT. Drawing the rest from reference TRBV7-9 and TRBJ1-1, the complete variable domain is DTGVSQNPRHKITKRGQNVTFRCDPISEHNRLYWYRQTLGQGPEFLTYFQNEAQLEKSRLLSDRFSAERPKGSFSTLEIQRTEQGDSAMYLCASEHLNTEAFFGQGTRLTVV.

This chain connects TRBV5-1 to TRBJ2-1; tentatively, D is TRBD1 (6 bases). The ends were cut back, 7 bases at V and 0 bases at J, with 11 bases in the middle. The CDR3 contains 14 residues. The V gene's germline CDR1 is SGHRS and CDR2 YFSETQ. CDR3 nucleotides: TGCGCCAGCGCAGCGGACAGCTCCTACAATGAGCAGTTCTTC. Amino acids: CASAADSSYNEQFF.

The V and J genes are TRBV30 and TRBJ2-3; D perhaps matches TRBD2 (5 bases). The CDR3 contains 13 residues. Germline V lookup: CDR1 GTSNPN, CDR2 SVGIG (reference sequence). V was clipped by 3 bases and J by 2 bases, with 9 bases between them. The DNA of the CDR3 is TGTGCCTGGAGCGACGGGGACACAGATACGCAGTATTTT. As protein: CAWSDGDTDTQYF.

This chain connects TRBV4-1 to TRBJ2-3, with 10 bases that match TRBD2. Germline V CDR1 and CDR2: MGHRA, YSYEKL. The length of the CDR3 is 14 residues. The J segment lost 3 bases and the V segment lost 4 bases, leaving 1 base of the junction unmatched. The CDR3 loop reads CASSLLAGTDTQYF. Here the CDR3 DNA reads TGCGCCAGCAGCCTACTAGCGGGAACAGATACGCAGTATTTT.